This TCR beta chain was observed in a study of monozygotic twins with cystic fibrosis. The protocol was immunoSEQ multiplex PCR, while the TCRdb copy is restricted to in-frame clones and leaves out a portion. The top ten hold 0.19% of the sample, which has about 39,000 clones, about 89% seen once. Looked up from germline, CDR1 is MNHEY and CDR2 is SMNVEV (reference sequence). The CDR3 is 13 residues long. Trimming took off 2 bases at V and 2 bases at J, with 6 bases between the two ends. This receptor was identified in a boy younger than 10 with cystic fibrosis. The specimen sequenced was blood. V gene TRBV27 combines with J gene TRBJ1-1; maybe TRBD1 (5 bases). CDR3: CASSLDSNTEAFF. The CDR3 DNA reads as TGTGCCAGCAGTTTAGACAGTAACACTGAAGCTTTCTTT.